The 21 T cell receptor beta chains below come from one sample, sequenced in a study of post-analysis software for immune sequencing data. Study outcomes and limitations: Controls showed lower frequencies than patients for a handful of TRBV segments, and TRBV5-6, TRBV5-1 and TRBV20-1 were among these.

These receptors' targets are unknown. The library was made from cDNA and included unique molecular identifiers. Using its own MiXCR run on the PCR reads, TCRdb lists one record per CDR3 protein. Of around 770,000 distinct CDR3 sequences listed, 46% are singletons. The sequenced material came from blood. All receptors derive from a girl between 10 and 17 years old with multiple sclerosis.

The rearrangement joins TRBV3-1 to TRBJ1-2; D gene uncertain. V was shortened by 2 bases and J by 7 bases, with 14 bases between the two germline ends. This CDR3 is built from 14 residues. CDR1 is LGHDT, CDR2 YNNKEL, per germline (reference sequence). The CDR3 bases are TGTGCCAGCAGCCAATCTTCACTTTTCGGTGGCTACACCTTC. This translates into CASSQSSLFGGYTF. Full variable domain (outside the CDR3, taken from reference TRBV3-1 and TRBJ1-2): DTAVSQTPKYLVTQMGNDKSIKCEQNLGHDTMYWYKQDSKKFLKIMFSYNNKELIINETVPNRFSPKSPDKAHLNLHINSLELGDSAVYFCASSQSSLFGGYTFGSGTRLTVV.

As regards this clonotype: At one end, the junction sequence differs from germline, possibly due to a read error. V is TRBV9 and J is TRBJ1-6, with D uncertain. Germline loops: CDR1 SGDLS, CDR2 YYNGEE. The CDR3 consists of 15 residues. The CDR3 reads CASSVTEVSNSPLHF. CDR3 sequence (DNA): TGTGCCAGCAGCGTAACGGAGGTATCAAATTCGCCCCTCCACTTT.

A few counts support this clonotype. The V gene is TRBV15, the J gene TRBJ1-2; TRBD1 is a possible D gene (6 bases). V was shortened by 0 bases and J by 2 bases, with 7 bases between the two germline ends. The CDR3 has 14 residues. In germline, CDR1 is LNHNV, CDR2 YYDKDF (reference sequence). CDR3: CATSREGANYGYTF. CDR3 nucleotide sequence: TGTGCCACCAGCAGAGAGGGGGCCAACTATGGCTACACCTTC.

This clonotype has a handful of counts. J is TRBJ2-1 and V is TRBV4-2, with TRBD2 matching over 7 bases. CDR1 and CDR2 (germline): LGHNA, YNFKEQ. J lost 7 bases, V lost 0 bases, and 9 bases had no gene match. This CDR3 contains 16 residues. This chain's CDR3 is CASSQESGRVGNEQFF. The CDR3 region has the DNA TGTGCCAGCAGCCAAGAGTCGGGGAGGGTTGGGAATGAGCAGTTCTTC.

This chain connects TRBV9 to TRBJ1-2; the match to TRBD1 covers 11 bases. Germline CDR1 reads SGDLS; CDR2 reads YYNGEE. This CDR3 contains 16 residues. V trimming: 1 base; J trimming: 3 bases; junction bases outside the gene matches: 5. CDR3 protein: CASSVRRTGGDYGYTF. CDR3 bases: TGTGCCAGCAGCGTAAGGAGGACAGGGGGCGACTATGGCTACACCTTC.

This chain connects TRBV18 to TRBJ2-7; D gene unclear. V lost 0 bases and J lost 3, with 12 bases in between. The germline CDR1 and CDR2 sequences are KGHSH and LQKENI. This CDR3 spans 15 amino acids. The CDR3 reads CASSPPKSPNYEQYF. In nucleotides, the CDR3 is TGTGCCAGCTCACCACCGAAAAGCCCCAACTACGAGCAGTACTTC.

CDR3 in DNA: TGTGCCAGCAGTGACAGGGGTTCGAATAATTCACCCCTCCACTTT. This encodes CASSDRGSNNSPLHF. The J gene is TRBJ1-6, the V gene TRBV12-3 or TRBV12-4; 8 nucleotides align to TRBD1. The ends lost 5 bases at V and 5 bases at J; junction bases unmatched: 5. This CDR3 has 15 residues.

V and J are TRBV24-1 and TRBJ1-1; tentative D call: TRBD1 (5 bases). There are 12 residues in the CDR3. Trimming pared 3 bases from V and 10 bases from J, leaving 11 bases between. Germline-derived CDR1 and CDR2 are KGHDR and SFDVKD. For the CDR3, the DNA is TGTGCCACCAGTGATCGCAGGGAGGGAGCTTTCTTT. Protein product: CATSDRREGAFF.

The CDR3, as DNA: TGTGCCAGCAGCCCCCCCGGCCCTGGGCCCCAGCATTTT. This encodes CASSPPGPGPQHF. The chain carries TRBV7-9 and TRBJ1-5; D gene ambiguous. Germline lookup yields CDR1 SEHNR and CDR2 FQNEAQ (reference sequence). The V gene lost 5 bases and the J gene lost 9 bases, with 14 bases spanning the gap. The CDR3 is made up of 13 amino acids.

This clonotype was counted only a few times. The chain employs TRBV7-2 and TRBJ2-1, with D possibly being TRBD1 or TRBD2 (5 bases each). The CDR3 extends over 18 amino acids. In germline, CDR1 is SGHTA, CDR2 FQGNSA. V dropped 0 bases and J dropped 2 bases, with 17 bases sitting between them. DNA of the CDR3: TGTGCCAGCAGCTTAGCTCAAGGGGACGCCGGGCCCTACAATGAGCAGTTCTTC. It codes for CASSLAQGDAGPYNEQFF.

This clonotype showed up many times. CDR3 amino acids: CSAGTGAYEQYF. CDR3 DNA: TGCAGCGCCGGGACAGGGGCGTACGAGCAGTACTTC. The V gene is TRBV29-1, the J gene TRBJ2-7; TRBD1 matches 10 bases. V gave up 7 bases and J gave up 4 bases; unmatched junction bases: 4. Per germline, CDR1 SQVTM and CDR2 ANQGSEA. The CDR3 consists of 12 residues.

The chain links TRBV27 to TRBJ2-1, with 10 bases aligning to TRBD2. Germline V gene data show CDR1 as MNHEY and CDR2 as SMNVEV (reference sequence). V was clipped by 0 bases and J by 4 bases; unmatched bases: 3. The CDR3 covers 16 residues. Here the CDR3 reads CASSLSRTSGYNEQFF. CDR3 bases: TGTGCCAGCAGTTTATCGCGGACTAGCGGATACAATGAGCAGTTCTTC.

The chain is built from TRBV9 and TRBJ2-3; 7 bases are shared with TRBD2. Germline CDR1 is SGDLS and CDR2 is YYNGEE. V lost 4 bases and J lost 0; bases outside the gene matches: 14. The CDR3 runs to 18 residues. The CDR3: CASSPVWRELPSTDTQYF. The CDR3, as DNA: TGTGCCAGCAGCCCGGTCTGGCGGGAGCTACCCAGCACAGATACGCAGTATTTT.

The gene calls are TRBV12-3 or TRBV12-4 and TRBJ1-2; 8 positions match TRBD1. CDR3 length: 16 amino acids. V was pared by 3 bases and J by 0 bases, with 6 bases of the junction left unmatched. CDR3 loop: CASSFGDRGPNYGYTF. The CDR3 coding sequence is TGTGCCAGCAGTTTTGGCGACAGGGGACCTAACTATGGCTACACCTTC.

This clonotype has a handful of counts. The chain combines TRBV6-2 or TRBV6-3 with TRBJ2-7; D is ambiguous. Trimming took 5 bases from V and 5 from J, leaving 7 bases between them. This CDR3 has 11 amino acids. The germline V gene encodes CDR1 MNHEY and CDR2 SVGEGT. CDR3 residues: CASSTRNEQYF. DNA for the CDR3: TGTGCCAGCAGTACAAGAAACGAGCAGTACTTC.

J is TRBJ1-2 and V is TRBV11-1, with D hard to call. CDR1 is SGHAT and CDR2 is FQDESV in the germline V gene (reference sequence). This CDR3 has 14 amino acids. V was cut by 5 bases and J by 4 bases, with 14 bases left in between. CDR3 amino acids: CASSPAYISYGYTF. In DNA form, the CDR3 reads TGTGCCAGCAGCCCGGCGTATATCTCCTATGGCTACACCTTC.

Only a few counts were recorded for this clonotype. One end of the junction does not line up with germline, which may come from a read error. The V gene is TRBV4-3, the J gene TRBJ2-3, with TRBD1 matching 9 bases. CDR1 LGHNA and CDR2 YSLEER come from the germline V gene. The CDR3 is 14 amino acids. DNA of the CDR3: TGTGCCAGCAGCCAAGGGACAGGGTCTGATACGCAGTATTTT. Translation: CASSQGTGSDTQYF.

The gene calls are TRBV29-1 and TRBJ2-3; 11 bases map to TRBD1. Germline V CDR1 and CDR2: SQVTM, ANQGSEA. The ends lost 6 bases at V and 4 bases at J; junction bases unmatched: 6. The CDR3 has 14 amino acids. Here the CDR3 DNA reads TGCAGCGTGGACAGGGGGCCGGTGGCAGATACGCAGTATTTT. This gives the protein CSVDRGPVADTQYF.

As to this clonotype: An end of the junction differs from the germline gene, which may be a read error. The V and J genes are TRBV9 and TRBJ1-2; D is ambiguous. The CDR3 has 13 amino acids. Per germline, CDR1 SGDLS and CDR2 YYNGEE. The CDR3 loop is CAGSVDTRRSYTF. The CDR3 coding sequence is TGTGCCGGCAGCGTAGACACCCGGCGAAGCTACACCTTC.

This clonotype was recorded a few times. The chain is built from TRBV10-3 and TRBJ2-7, with D maybe TRBD2 (6 bases). The V end was cut by 6 bases, the J end by 0 bases, with 21 bases between. Germline-derived CDR1 and CDR2 are ENHRY and SYGVKD. The CDR3 consists of 17 residues. As DNA, the CDR3 is TGTGCCATCAGGGGGACCAGCGTGGGGGGAAGCTCCTACGAGCAGTACTTC. Amino acids: CAIRGTSVGGSSYEQYF.

This chain connects TRBV28 to TRBJ1-5; TRBD1 agrees at 11 bases. This CDR3 is 18 amino acids long. The V gene's germline CDR1 is MDHEN and CDR2 SYDVKM. V was pared by 7 bases and J by 4 bases, with 15 bases of the junction left unmatched. The CDR3 region has the DNA TGTGCCAGCAAGAAAGGGACAGGGGGTAATTTAGGGAATCAGCCCCAGCATTTT. The encoded protein is CASKKGTGGNLGNQPQHF.